This paragraph covers one TCR beta chain sequence. These data are taken from a study of blood T cells in healthy people across ages. Researchers collected 9.5 to 10 milliliters of peripheral blood from every single donor. A second PCR, run for about 7 to 11 cycles, used a sample-barcoded 5' primer plus a J-beta primer mix. TCRdb reprocessed the 5' RACE reads with MiXCR, giving one entry per CDR3 protein. Here the sample spans 700,000 to 900,000 distinct CDR3 sequences, roughly 53% being singletons. CDR1 is SQVTM, CDR2 ANQGSEA, per germline. CDR3 length equals 13 residues. Trimming removed 7 bases from V and 0 bases from J, with 12 bases in between.

Sequencing input: blood. The rearrangement joins TRBV29-1 to TRBJ1-2, with D tentatively TRBD1 (5 bases). The TCR comes from a man of 80 years or more in good health. The CDR3 loop reads CSARDVTNYGYTF. The CDR3 DNA sequence: TGCAGCGCCCGGGACGTCACTAACTATGGCTACACCTTC.